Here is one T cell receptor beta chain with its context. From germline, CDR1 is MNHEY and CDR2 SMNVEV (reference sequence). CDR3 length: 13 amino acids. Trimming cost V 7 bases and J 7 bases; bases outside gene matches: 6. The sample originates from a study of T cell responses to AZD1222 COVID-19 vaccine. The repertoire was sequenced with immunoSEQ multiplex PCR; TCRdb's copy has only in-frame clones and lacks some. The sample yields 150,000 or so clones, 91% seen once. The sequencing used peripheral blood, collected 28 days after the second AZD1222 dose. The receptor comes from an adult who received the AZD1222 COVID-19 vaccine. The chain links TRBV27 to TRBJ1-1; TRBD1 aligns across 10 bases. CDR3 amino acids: CASMRQGANEAFF. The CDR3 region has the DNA TGTGCCAGCATGCGACAGGGGGCGAATGAAGCTTTCTTT.